Listed below are T cell receptor beta chains from one sample, sequenced in a study of beta chain features in type 1 diabetes. TCRdb's copy holds only in-frame clones and misses some; the assay was immunoSEQ multiplex PCR. The data contain 95,000 to 150,000 clones, 16% of them singletons. Sequenced sample: central memory CD4+ T cells from blood. The receptors come from a man aged 25 to 40 with type 1 diabetes. Both conserved end residues are part of each CDR3. D genes are given only for firm matches. A clone size is listed for some rows: how often the clone was seen (once, few, many), or a class if it is expanded.

.	.	TRBV6-5	TRBJ2-7	TGTGCCAGCAGACCTCCAGGGACCTACGAGCAGTACTTC	CASRPPGTYEQYF
TRBD1	.	TRBV11-2	TRBJ2-3	TGTGCCAGCAGCTCACCGACAGGGAACCGCACACATACGCAGTATTTT	CASSSPTGNRTHTQYF
.	.	TRBV7-6	TRBJ1-1	TGTGCCAGCAGCTTAGCGTACACAGGGCTTATCACTGAAGCTTTCTTT	CASSLAYTGLITEAFF
.	few	TRBV19	TRBJ2-5	TGTGCCAGTAGTATGGTACCAAACTTC	CASSMVPNF
.	.	TRBV7-2	TRBJ1-2	TGTGCCAGCAGCATACAGGGAGACTATGGCTACACCTTC	CASSIQGDYGYTF
.	few	TRBV9	TRBJ1-5	TGTGCCAGCTCTCCGGGAGAGAGGTTCAATCAGCCCCAGCATTTT	CASSPGERFNQPQHF
TRBD1	.	TRBV19	TRBJ2-5	TGTGCCAGTAGTCCCCTCCGGGACAGGGGGGTGCAGACCCAGTACTTC	CASSPLRDRGVQTQYF
.	few	TRBV7-9	TRBJ2-1	TGTGCCAGCAGCTTAGACGCGGGGTATGAGCAGTTCTTC	CASSLDAGYEQFF
.	few	TRBV6-1	TRBJ2-5	TGTGCCAGCAGTGAAATCTGGGGTGAGACCCAGTACTTC	CASSEIWGETQYF
.	.	TRBV7-2	TRBJ1-5	TGTGCCAGCAGCTTTTGGGGGGATCAGCCCCAGCATTTT	CASSFWGDQPQHF
.	.	TRBV13	TRBJ2-1	TGTGCCAGCAGCCAGAACAATGAGCAGTTCTTC	CASSQNNEQFF
.	few	TRBV2	TRBJ1-5	TGTGCCAGCAGTGACAGGCCGAGCAATCAGCCCCAGCATTTT	CASSDRPSNQPQHF
.	.	TRBV6-1	TRBJ2-7	TGTGCCAGCAGTGACCAACAGGGTAACGAGCAGTACTTC	CASSDQQGNEQYF
.	few	TRBV5-4	TRBJ2-2	TGTGCCAGCAGCAACGGACAGTTGGCGAACACCGGGGAGCTGTTTTTT	CASSNGQLANTGELFF
TRBD1	.	TRBV29-1	TRBJ2-7	TGCAGCGTTGGAGGGGCCCGGGACAGTATCTACGAGCAGTACTTC	CSVGGARDSIYEQYF
TRBD1	.	TRBV2	TRBJ2-7	TGTGCCAGCAGTGGGGACAGCTACGAGCAGTACTTC	CASSGDSYEQYF
.	few	TRBV9	TRBJ1-4	TGTGCCAGCAGCGTTTCATGGAGCGGGAATGAAAAACTGTTTTTT	CASSVSWSGNEKLFF
.	few	TRBV7-9	TRBJ1-2	TGTGCCAGCGTACCTGAGGCGGTCCAGGGCTACACCTTC	CASVPEAVQGYTF
TRBD1	many	TRBV5-1	TRBJ1-5	TGCGCCAGCAGCCCTTACGGGACAGGTGATCAGCCCCAGCATTTT	CASSPYGTGDQPQHF
.	.	TRBV29-1	TRBJ1-2	TGCAGCGTTGATGGCAGTCGCTACACCTTC	CSVDGSRYTF
.	few	TRBV20-1	TRBJ2-5	TGCAGTGCTACCAGGGAGGAGACCCAGTACTTC	CSATREETQYF
.	.	TRBV5-1	TRBJ2-7	TGCGCCAGCAGACTCCAGGACGGGTCCTCCTACGAGCAGTACTTC	CASRLQDGSSYEQYF
.	.	TRBV7-2	TRBJ2-5	TGTGCCAGCAGCTTAGATTACGTGGAGACCCAGTACTTC	CASSLDYVETQYF
.	few	TRBV2	TRBJ1-2	TGTGCCAGCAACAGGGAGAACTATGGCTACACCTTC	CASNRENYGYTF
TRBD1	many	TRBV14	TRBJ2-3	TGTGCCAGCAGCCTGCGGACAGGGGGCTCAGATACGCAGTATTTT	CASSLRTGGSDTQYF
.	few	TRBV6-5	TRBJ2-7	TGTGCCAGCAGTGATGCCTTGGGCGAGCAGTACTTC	CASSDALGEQYF
TRBD2	.	TRBV19	TRBJ2-1	TGTGCCAGTAGATGGACTAGCGGGCCATCCTACAATGAGCAGTTCTTC	CASRWTSGPSYNEQFF
.	few	TRBV27	TRBJ2-3	TGTGCCAGCAGCCCCCACGCCCAACAGGCTAGCACAGATACGCAGTATTTT	CASSPHAQQASTDTQYF